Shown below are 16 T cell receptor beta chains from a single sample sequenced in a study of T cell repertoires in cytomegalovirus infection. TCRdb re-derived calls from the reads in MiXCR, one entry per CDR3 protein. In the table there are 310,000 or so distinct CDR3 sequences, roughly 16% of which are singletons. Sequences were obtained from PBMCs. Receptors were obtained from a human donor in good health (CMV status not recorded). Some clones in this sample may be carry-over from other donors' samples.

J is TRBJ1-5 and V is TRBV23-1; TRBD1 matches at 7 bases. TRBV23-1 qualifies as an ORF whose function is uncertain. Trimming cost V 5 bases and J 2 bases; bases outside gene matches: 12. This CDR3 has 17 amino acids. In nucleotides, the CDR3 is TGCGCCAGCAGTGCGACAGGGATGCTGCTACGCAATCAGCCCCAGCATTTT. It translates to CASSATGMLLRNQPQHF.

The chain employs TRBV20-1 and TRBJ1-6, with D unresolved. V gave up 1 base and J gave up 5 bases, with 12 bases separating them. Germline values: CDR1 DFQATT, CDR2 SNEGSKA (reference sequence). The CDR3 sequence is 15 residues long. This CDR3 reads CSARAAGQDNSPLHF. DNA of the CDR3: TGCAGTGCTAGAGCTGCCGGGCAAGATAATTCACCCCTCCACTTT.

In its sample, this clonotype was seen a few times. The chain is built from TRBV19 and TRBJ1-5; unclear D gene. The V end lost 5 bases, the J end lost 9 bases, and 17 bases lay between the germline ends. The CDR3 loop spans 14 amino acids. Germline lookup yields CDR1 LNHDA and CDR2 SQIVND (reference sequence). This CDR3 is CASSVDSDKGPQHF. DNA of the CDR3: TGTGCCAGTAGTGTTGACTCTGACAAAGGGCCCCAGCATTTT.

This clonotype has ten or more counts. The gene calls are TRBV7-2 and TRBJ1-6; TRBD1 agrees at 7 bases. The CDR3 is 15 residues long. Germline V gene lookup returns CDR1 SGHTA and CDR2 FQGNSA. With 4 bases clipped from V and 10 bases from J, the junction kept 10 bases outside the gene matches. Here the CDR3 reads CASSSRTGGKSPLHF. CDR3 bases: TGTGCCAGCAGCTCACGGACAGGTGGGAAATCACCCCTCCACTTT.

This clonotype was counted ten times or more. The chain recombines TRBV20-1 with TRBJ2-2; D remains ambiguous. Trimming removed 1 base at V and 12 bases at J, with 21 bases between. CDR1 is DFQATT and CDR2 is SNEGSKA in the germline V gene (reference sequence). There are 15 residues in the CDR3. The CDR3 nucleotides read TGCAGTGCTAGAGTTTCGAACAGTCCCCAAGAGCAGCTGTTTTTT. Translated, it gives CSARVSNSPQEQLFF.

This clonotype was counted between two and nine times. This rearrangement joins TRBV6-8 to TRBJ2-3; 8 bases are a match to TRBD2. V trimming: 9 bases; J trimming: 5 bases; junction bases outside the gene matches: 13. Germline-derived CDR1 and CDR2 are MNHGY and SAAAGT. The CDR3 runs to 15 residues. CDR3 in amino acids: CASSFRGGSGDTQYF. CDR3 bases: TGTGCCAGTTCCTTCCGGGGGGGGTCCGGAGATACGCAGTATTTT.

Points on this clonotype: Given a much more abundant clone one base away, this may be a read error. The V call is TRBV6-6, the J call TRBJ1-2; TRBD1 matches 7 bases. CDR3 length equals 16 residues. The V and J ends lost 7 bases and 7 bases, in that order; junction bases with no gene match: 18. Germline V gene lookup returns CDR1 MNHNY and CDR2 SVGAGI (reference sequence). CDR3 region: CASNSPGQMSWGGYTF. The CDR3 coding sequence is TGTGCCAGCAATAGTCCGGGACAGATGTCCTGGGGTGGCTACACCTTC.

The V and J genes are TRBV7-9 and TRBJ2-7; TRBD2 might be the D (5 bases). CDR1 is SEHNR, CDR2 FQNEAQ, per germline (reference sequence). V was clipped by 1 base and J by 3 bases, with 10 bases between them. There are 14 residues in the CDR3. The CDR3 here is CASSLGSGNYEQYF. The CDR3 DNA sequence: TGTGCCAGCAGCTTAGGGTCCGGGAACTACGAGCAGTACTTC.

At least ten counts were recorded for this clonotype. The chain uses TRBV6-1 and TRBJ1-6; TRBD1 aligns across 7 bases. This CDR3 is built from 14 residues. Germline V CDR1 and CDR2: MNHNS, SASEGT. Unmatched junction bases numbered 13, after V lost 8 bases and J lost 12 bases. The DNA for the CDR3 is TGTGCCAGCGCCGAGGGACAGCCCATCGTACCCCTCCACTTT. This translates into CASAEGQPIVPLHF.

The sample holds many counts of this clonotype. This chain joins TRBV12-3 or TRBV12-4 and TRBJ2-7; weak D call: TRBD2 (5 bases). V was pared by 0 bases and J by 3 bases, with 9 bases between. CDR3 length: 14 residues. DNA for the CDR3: TGTGCCAGCAGTTTAGCGCCCGGGGTCTACGAGCAGTACTTC. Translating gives CASSLAPGVYEQYF.

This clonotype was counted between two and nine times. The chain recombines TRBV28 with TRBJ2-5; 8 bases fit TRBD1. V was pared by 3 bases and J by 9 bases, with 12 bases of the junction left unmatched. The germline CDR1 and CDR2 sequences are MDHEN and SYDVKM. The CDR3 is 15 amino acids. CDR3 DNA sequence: TGTGCCAGCAGTTTTGGTCAGGGGGCGGGTAGTTCCCAGTACTTC. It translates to CASSFGQGAGSSQYF.

The CDR3 DNA reads TGTGCCAGCAGTTATGGACAGGGTCTATATGGCTACACCTTC. This translates into CASSYGQGLYGYTF. The chain recombines TRBV28 with TRBJ1-2, with 8 nucleotides matching TRBD1. V lost 4 bases and J lost 5; bases outside the gene matches: 6. Germline V CDR1 and CDR2: MDHEN, SYDVKM. This CDR3 region has 14 residues.

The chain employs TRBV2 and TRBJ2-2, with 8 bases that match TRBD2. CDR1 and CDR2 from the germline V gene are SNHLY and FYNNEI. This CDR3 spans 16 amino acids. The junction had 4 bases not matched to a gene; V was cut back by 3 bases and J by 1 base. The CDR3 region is CASSDSGLVNTGELFF. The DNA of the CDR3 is TGTGCCAGCAGTGACTCGGGACTAGTGAACACCGGGGAGCTGTTTTTT. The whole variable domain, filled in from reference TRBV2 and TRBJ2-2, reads EPEVTQTPSHQVTQMGQEVILRCVPISNHLYFYWYRQILGQKVEFLVSFYNNEISEKSEIFDDQFSVERPDGSNFTLKIRSTKLEDSAMYFCASSDSGLVNTGELFFGEGSRLTVL.

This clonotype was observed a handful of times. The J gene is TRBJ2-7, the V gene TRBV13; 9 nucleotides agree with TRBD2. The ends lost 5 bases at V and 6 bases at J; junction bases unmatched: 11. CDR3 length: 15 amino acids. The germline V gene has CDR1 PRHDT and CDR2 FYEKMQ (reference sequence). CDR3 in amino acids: CASSLRGGVRGEQYF. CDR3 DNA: TGTGCCAGCAGCCTCCGCGGGGGGGTACGAGGCGAGCAGTACTTC.

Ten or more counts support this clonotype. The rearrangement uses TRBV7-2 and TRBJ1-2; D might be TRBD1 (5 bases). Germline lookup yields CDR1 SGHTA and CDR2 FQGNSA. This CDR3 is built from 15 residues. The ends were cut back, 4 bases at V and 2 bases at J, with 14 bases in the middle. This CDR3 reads CASSSWGGANYGYTF. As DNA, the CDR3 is TGTGCCAGCAGCTCCTGGGGAGGGGCCAACTATGGCTACACCTTC.

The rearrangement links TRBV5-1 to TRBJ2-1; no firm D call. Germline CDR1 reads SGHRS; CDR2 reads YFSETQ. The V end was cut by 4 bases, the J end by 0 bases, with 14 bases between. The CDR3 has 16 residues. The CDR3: CASSPSGWTSYNEQFF. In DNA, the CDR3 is TGCGCCAGCAGCCCTTCGGGTTGGACCTCCTACAATGAGCAGTTCTTC.